This TCR beta chain was documented in a study of blood T cells in healthy people across ages. This clonotype was observed a single time. The second PCR ran roughly 6 to 11 cycles with a sample-barcoded 5' primer and J-beta primers. TCRdb independently ran MiXCR on the 5' RACE reads; one entry per CDR3 protein. The sample has around 1.5 million distinct CDR3 sequences, around two fifths seen once; the top ten hold approximately 7.9%. The CDR3 extends over 13 amino acids. Germline V gene sequence: CDR1 MNHEY, CDR2 SMNVEV (reference sequence). The chain joins TRBV27 to TRBJ2-5, with D possibly matching TRBD1 (6 bases). The end of the DNA is better explained by TRBJ2-7, so the J call may be wrong. This clonotype originated in a woman aged 18-29 years in good health. The sequencing sample was made of blood. The DNA for the CDR3 is TGTGCCAGCAGTGTATTAGGGGGTAGCGAGCAGTACTTC. Translating it yields CASSVLGGSEQYF.